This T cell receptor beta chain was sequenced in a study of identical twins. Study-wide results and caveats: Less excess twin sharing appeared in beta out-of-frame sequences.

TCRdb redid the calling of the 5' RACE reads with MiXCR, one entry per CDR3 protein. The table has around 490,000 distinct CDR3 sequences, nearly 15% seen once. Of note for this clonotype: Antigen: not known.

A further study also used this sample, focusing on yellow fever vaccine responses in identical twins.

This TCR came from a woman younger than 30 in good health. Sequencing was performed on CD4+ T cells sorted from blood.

The CDR3 DNA reads as TGTGCCAGCAGCCAAGATAGGTCCGCAATACAAGAGACCCAGTACTTC. Translated, it gives CASSQDRSAIQETQYF. The chain links TRBV4-2 to TRBJ2-5; D is uncertain. V lost 0 bases and J lost 2, with 13 bases in between. The CDR3 covers 16 residues. The germline CDR1 and CDR2 sequences are LGHNA and YNFKEQ.